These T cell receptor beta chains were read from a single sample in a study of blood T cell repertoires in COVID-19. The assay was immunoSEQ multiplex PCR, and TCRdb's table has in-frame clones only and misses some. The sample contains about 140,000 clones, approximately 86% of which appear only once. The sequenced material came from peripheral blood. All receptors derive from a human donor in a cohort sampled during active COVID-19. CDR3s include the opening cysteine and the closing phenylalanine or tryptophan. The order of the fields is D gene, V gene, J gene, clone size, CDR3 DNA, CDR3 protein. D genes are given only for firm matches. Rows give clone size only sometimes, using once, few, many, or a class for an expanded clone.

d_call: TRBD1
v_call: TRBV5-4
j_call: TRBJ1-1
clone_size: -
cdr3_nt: TGTGCCAGCAAGACCGGGACAGGGAACACTGAAGCTTTCTTT
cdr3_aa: CASKTGTGNTEAFF

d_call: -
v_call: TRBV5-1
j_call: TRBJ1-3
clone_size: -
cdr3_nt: TGCGCCAGCAGCCCAGGGACATTGGAAAACACCATATATTTT
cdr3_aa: CASSPGTLENTIYF

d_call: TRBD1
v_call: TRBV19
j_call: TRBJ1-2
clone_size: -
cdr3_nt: TGTGCCATTGGACAGGGGACGGGCTACACCTTC
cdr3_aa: CAIGQGTGYTF

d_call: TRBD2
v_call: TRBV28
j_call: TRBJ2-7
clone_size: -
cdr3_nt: TGTGCCAGCAGTCCGGGACTAATGTCCTACGAGCAGTACTTC
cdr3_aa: CASSPGLMSYEQYF

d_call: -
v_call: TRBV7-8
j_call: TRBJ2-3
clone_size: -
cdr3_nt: TGTGCCAGCAGCTTAAGCCTGGGGAGAGATACGCAGTATTTT
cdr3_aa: CASSLSLGRDTQYF

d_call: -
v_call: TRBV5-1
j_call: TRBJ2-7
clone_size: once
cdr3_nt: TGCGCCAGCAGCTTGGTTGCGGGGGAGCAGTACTTC
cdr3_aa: CASSLVAGEQYF

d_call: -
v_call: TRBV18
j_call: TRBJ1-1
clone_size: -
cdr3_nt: TGTGCCAGCTCACCACGTAAGGGGATGAACACTGAAGCTTTCTTT
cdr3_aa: CASSPRKGMNTEAFF

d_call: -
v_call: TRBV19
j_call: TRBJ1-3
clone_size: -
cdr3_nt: TGTGCCAGTATTCGCAGGGAAGGTGGAAACACCATATATTTT
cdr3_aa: CASIRREGGNTIYF

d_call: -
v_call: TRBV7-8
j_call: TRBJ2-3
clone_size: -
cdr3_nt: TGTGCCAGCAGCTTAGCCCACAGGGCAGATACGCAGTATTTT
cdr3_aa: CASSLAHRADTQYF

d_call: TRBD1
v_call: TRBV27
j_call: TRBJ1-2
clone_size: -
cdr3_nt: TGTGCCAGCAGTTCAACAGGGGTGGGGGCTGTCTACACCTTC
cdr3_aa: CASSSTGVGAVYTF

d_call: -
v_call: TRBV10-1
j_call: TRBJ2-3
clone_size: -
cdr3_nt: TGCGCCAGCAGTGAGTCGCGACTCCACACAGATACGCAGTATTTT
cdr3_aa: CASSESRLHTDTQYF

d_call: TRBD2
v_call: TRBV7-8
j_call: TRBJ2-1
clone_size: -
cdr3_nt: TGTGCCAGCAGCTTTAGCGGGGGGGCTATATATGAGCAGTTCTTC
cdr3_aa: CASSFSGGAIYEQFF

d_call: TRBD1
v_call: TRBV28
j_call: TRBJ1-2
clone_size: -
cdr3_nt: TGTGCCAGCAGCTTCGCCGGGACAGCGGGCTACACCTTC
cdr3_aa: CASSFAGTAGYTF

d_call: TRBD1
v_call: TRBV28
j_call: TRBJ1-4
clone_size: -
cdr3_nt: TGTGCCAGCAGTCTGACAGGGAATGAAAAACTGTTTTTT
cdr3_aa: CASSLTGNEKLFF

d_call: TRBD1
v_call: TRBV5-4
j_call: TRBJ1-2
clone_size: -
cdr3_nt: TGTGCCAGCAGCTCCCCTCAGGGGGGCTATGGCTACACCTTC
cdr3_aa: CASSSPQGGYGYTF

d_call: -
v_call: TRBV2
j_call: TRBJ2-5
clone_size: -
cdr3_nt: TGTGCCAGCAGTGAGAGAAGAGTTCAAGAGACCCAGTACTTC
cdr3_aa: CASSERRVQETQYF

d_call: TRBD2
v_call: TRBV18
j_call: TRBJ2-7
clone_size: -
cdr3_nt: TGTGCCAGCTCACCAGGGACTAGCGGCCTCAGAGTTCACGAGCAGTACTTC
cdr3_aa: CASSPGTSGLRVHEQYF

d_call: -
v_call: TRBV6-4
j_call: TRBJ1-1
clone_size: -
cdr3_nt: TGTGCCAGCAGTGAGGACGGGAGCACTGAAGCTTTCTTT
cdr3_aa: CASSEDGSTEAFF

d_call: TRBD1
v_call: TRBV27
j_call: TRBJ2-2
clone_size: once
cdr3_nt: TGTGCCAGCGGCGACAGGGCCGCCGGGGAGCTGTTTTTT
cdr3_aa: CASGDRAAGELFF

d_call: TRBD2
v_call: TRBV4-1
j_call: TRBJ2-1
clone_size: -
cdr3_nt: TGCGCCAGCAGCCAAGTAAGCGGGGGCAATGAGCAGTTCTTC
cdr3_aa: CASSQVSGGNEQFF

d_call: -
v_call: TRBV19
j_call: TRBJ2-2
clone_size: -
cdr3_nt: TGTGCCAGTAGTATGTTAGGGGGTAAGGCCGGGGAGCTGTTTTTT
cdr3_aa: CASSMLGGKAGELFF

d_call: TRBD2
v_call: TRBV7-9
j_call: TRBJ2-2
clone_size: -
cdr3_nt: TGTGCCAGCCGAGCGGGGCGGCGGGCCGGGGAGCTGTTTTTT
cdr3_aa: CASRAGRRAGELFF

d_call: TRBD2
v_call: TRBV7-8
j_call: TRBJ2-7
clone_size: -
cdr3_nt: TGTGCCAGCAGCCTAACGCGGGAGAACTACGAGCAGTACTTC
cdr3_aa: CASSLTRENYEQYF

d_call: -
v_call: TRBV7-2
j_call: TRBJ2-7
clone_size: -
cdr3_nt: TGTGCCAGCAGCTTAGCGCGGGAAGACTCCTACGAGCAGTACTTC
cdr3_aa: CASSLAREDSYEQYF

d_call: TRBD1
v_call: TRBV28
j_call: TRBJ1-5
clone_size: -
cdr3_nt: TGTGCCAGCAGACGGCGGACAGGGGGCGCTAATCAGCCCCAGCATTTT
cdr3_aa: CASRRRTGGANQPQHF

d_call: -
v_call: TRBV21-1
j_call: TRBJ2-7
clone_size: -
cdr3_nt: TGTGCCACCCAACAGGGGGCGCTTTCCTACGAGCAGTACTTC
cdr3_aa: CATQQGALSYEQYF

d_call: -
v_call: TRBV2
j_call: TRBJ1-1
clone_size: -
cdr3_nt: TGTGCCAGCAGTGTGCCAAGGGACACCTTATACATGAACACTGAAGCTTTCTTT
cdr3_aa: CASSVPRDTLYMNTEAFF

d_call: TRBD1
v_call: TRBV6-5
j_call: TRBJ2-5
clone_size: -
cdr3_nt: TGTGCCAGCAGCATGGGGACAGTCGTGAGGACCCAGTACTTC
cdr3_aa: CASSMGTVVRTQYF

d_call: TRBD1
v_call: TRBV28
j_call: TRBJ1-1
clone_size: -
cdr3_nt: TGTGCCAGCAGTCCCCTCCAGGGGGGAGCTTTCTTT
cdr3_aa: CASSPLQGGAFF

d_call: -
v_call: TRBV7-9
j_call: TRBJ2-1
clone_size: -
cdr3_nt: TGTGCCAGCAGCCCCCCTTTGTGGACAGCCTACAATGAGCAGTTCTTC
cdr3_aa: CASSPPLWTAYNEQFF

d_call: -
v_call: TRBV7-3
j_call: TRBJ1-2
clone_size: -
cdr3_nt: TGTGCCAGCAGCGTGGACAGCTATGGCTACACCTTC
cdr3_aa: CASSVDSYGYTF

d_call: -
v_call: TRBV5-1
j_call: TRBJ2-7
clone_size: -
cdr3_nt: TGCGCCAGCAGCTTGGGACTGGCATCCGAGCAGTACTTC
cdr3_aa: CASSLGLASEQYF

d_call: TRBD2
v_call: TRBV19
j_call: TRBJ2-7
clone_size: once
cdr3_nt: TGTGCCAGTAGTACCCGGACTAGCGCAACCTACGAGCAGTACTTC
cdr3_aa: CASSTRTSATYEQYF

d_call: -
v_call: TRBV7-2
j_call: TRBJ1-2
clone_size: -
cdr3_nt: TGTGCCAGCAGCCGCGCCGTTGGGGGCCCCCTTTACTATGGCTACACCTTC
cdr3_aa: CASSRAVGGPLYYGYTF

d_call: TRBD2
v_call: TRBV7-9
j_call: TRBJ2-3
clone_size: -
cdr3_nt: TGTGCCAGCAGCACCCCTAGCGGGAGTATCTCATATACGCAGTATTTT
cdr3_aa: CASSTPSGSISYTQYF

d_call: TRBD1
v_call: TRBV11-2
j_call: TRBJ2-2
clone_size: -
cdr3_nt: TGTGCCAGCAGACACATTGGGGACAGGTTGAACACCGGGGAGCTGTTTTTT
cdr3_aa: CASRHIGDRLNTGELFF

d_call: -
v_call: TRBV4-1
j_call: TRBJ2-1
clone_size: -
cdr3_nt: TGCGCCAGCAGCCAAGATGGACAGACCAATGAGCAGTTCTTC
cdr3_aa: CASSQDGQTNEQFF

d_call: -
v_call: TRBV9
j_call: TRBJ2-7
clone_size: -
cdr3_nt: TGTGCCAGCAGCGTAGGAGGTCTCTCCTACGAGCAGTACTTC
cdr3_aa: CASSVGGLSYEQYF

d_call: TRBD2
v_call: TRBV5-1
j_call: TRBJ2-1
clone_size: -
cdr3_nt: TGCGCCAGCAGCCGCGGGCTAGCGGGAGTGAATGAGCAGTTCTTC
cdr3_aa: CASSRGLAGVNEQFF

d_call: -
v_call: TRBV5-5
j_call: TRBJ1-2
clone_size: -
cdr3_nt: TGTGCCAGCAGCTTGGGGCAGGGGAACTATGGCTACACCTTC
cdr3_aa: CASSLGQGNYGYTF

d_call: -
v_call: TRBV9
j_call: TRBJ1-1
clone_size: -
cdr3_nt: TGTGCCAGCGCCTTCAACAGGCGGATGAACACTGAAGCTTTCTTT
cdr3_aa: CASAFNRRMNTEAFF

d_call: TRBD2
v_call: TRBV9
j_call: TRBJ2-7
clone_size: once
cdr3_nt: TGTGCCAGCAGCACAGACGCGGGGGGACCCTACGAGCAGTACTTC
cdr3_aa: CASSTDAGGPYEQYF

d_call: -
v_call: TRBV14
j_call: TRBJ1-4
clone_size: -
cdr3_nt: TGTGCCAGCAGCCAGTACAGGAATGAAAAACTGTTTTTT
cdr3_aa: CASSQYRNEKLFF

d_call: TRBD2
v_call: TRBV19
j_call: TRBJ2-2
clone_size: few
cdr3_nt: TGTGCCAGTAAAACTAGCGGGAGGGTGAACACCGGGGAGCTGTTTTTT
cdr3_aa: CASKTSGRVNTGELFF

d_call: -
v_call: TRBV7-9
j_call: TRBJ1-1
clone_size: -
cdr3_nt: TGTGCCAGCAGCTTAGCGATGGCAGGAGGAGGTGACACTGAAGCTTTCTTT
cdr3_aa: CASSLAMAGGGDTEAFF

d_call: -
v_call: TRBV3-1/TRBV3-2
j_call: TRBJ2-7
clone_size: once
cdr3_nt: TGTGCCAGCAGCCCTAGTCCGGCCTCCGGCGAGCAGTACTTC
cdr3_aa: CASSPSPASGEQYF

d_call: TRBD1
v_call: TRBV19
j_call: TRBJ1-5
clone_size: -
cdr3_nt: TGTGCCAGTAGTAACCTAGGACAGGGGGCATGGCAGCCCCAGCATTTT
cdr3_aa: CASSNLGQGAWQPQHF

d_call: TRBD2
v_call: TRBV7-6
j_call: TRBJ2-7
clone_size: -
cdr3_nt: TGTGCCAGCAGCTCGGGACTAGCGGGAGGGCACGAGCAGTACTTC
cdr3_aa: CASSSGLAGGHEQYF

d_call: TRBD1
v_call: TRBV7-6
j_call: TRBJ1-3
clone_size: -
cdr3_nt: TGTGCCAGCAGCTTGGACAGGGCCCACTCTGGAAACACCATATATTTT
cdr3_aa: CASSLDRAHSGNTIYF

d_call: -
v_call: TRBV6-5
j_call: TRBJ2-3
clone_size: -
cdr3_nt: TGTGCCAGCAGTCGGGGCACAGATACGCAGTATTTT
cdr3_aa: CASSRGTDTQYF

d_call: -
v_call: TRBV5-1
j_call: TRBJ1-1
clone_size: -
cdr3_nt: TGCGCCAGCAGCTTCGACAGGCAAGCTTTCTTT
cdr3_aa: CASSFDRQAFF

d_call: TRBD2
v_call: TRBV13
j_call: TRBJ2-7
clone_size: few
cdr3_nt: TGTGCCAGCAGCGCCCACCTTACTACCGGGGGGGCGTACGAGCAGTACTTC
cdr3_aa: CASSAHLTTGGAYEQYF

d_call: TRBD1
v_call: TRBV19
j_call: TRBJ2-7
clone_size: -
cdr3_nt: TGTGCCAGTAAGGCGGGACAGGGGAACTACGAGCAGTACTTC
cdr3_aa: CASKAGQGNYEQYF

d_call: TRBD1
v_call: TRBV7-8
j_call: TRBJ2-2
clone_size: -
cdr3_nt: TGTGCCAGCAGCTTCCGGACAGGGGGCTACACCGGGGAGCTGTTTTTT
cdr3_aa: CASSFRTGGYTGELFF

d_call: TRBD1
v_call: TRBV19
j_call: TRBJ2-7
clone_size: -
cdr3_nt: TGTGCCAGTAGTGCCCGGGACAGGGGAAGGGACGAGCAGTACTTC
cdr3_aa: CASSARDRGRDEQYF

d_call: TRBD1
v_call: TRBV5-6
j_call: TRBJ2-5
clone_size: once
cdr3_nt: TGTGCCAGCAGCTTGGTAGGGGGCAGAGAGACCCAGTACTTC
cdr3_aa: CASSLVGGRETQYF

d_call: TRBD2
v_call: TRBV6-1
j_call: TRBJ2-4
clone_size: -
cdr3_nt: TGTGCCAGCAGTGAAAGGGCGGGGGGGCCTAGCATTCAGTACTTC
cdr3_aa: CASSERAGGPSIQYF

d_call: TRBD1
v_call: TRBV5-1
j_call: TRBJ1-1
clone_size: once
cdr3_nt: TGCGCCAGCAGCTCCGGGACAGGGGGTCCGAACACTGAAGCTTTCTTT
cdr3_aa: CASSSGTGGPNTEAFF